This note documents a single TCR beta chain sequence. This may be a read error: a much more frequent sequence differs by one nucleotide. This specimen comes from a study of regulatory T cells in long-lasting Graves disease. CDR3 regions were amplified by Arm-PCR using iRepertoire HTBI primers to build TCR beta libraries. TCRdb redid the calling of the multiplex PCR reads with MiXCR, one entry per CDR3 protein. The sample has 400,000 to 500,000 distinct CDR3 sequences; over 15% are singletons. Time point described: newly diagnosed GD, antithyroid drugs for less than 3 months. PBMC-derived RNA was used for the TCR library. CDR3 length: 17 amino acids. Germline assignment: CDR1 SGHRS and CDR2 YFSETQ. V was cut by 4 bases and J by 2 bases, with 22 bases left in between. In addition, the sample was reused for a study of T cells in Graves' hyperthyroidism and ophthalmopathy.

The clonotype comes from a woman younger than 45 with Graves disease. The source was peripheral blood mononuclear cells (PBMCs), collected at new diagnosis, from a patient treated with antithyroid drugs. V is TRBV5-1 and J is TRBJ2-7, with D perhaps TRBD2 (5 bases). CDR3 nucleotide sequence: TGCGCCAGCAGCCGCTACTTATTACGGGGTGGAGCCTACGAGCAGTACTTC. It specifies CASSRYLLRGGAYEQYF.